Listed below are T cell receptor beta chains from one sample, sequenced in a study of T cell repertoires in cytomegalovirus infection. TCRdb passed the reads through MiXCR, listing each CDR3 protein once. The sample has hundreds of thousands of distinct CDR3 sequences, around a third seen once; the top ten hold roughly 16%. Antigens of these TCRs are unknown. The sample in question was cultured PBMCs, obtained from culture after CMV antigen stimulation. The receptors derive from a human donor in good health (CMV status not recorded). Some clones in this sample may be carry-over from other donors' samples. CDR3s include the opening cysteine and the closing phenylalanine or tryptophan. Fields, in order: D gene, clone size, CDR3 length, V gene, J gene, CDR3 DNA, CDR3 protein. The D gene is left open where the match is weak. Part of the rows lack a size; the others show once, few, many or a class for expanded clones.

>TRBD1|few|14|TRBV7-8|TRBJ1-2
TGTGCCAGCAGCCTATTGACAGGGGGCGGAGGCTACACCTTC
CASSLLTGGGGYTF
>TRBD2|many|15|TRBV6-2/TRBV6-3|TRBJ2-5
TGTGCCAGCCGAGCCGGGACTAGTGACCAAGAGACCCAGTACTTC
CASRAGTSDQETQYF
>TRBD1|NA|14|TRBV7-6|TRBJ1-3
TGTGCCAGCAGCTCCGCGGGACAGGGAAACACCATATATTTT
CASSSAGQGNTIYF
>NA|many|16|TRBV7-2|TRBJ2-1
TGTGCCAGCAGCGGTTGGAGCGAGCGGGCCTACAATGAGCAGTTCTTC
CASSGWSERAYNEQFF
>NA|few|16|TRBV10-3|TRBJ2-4
TGTGCCATCAGTGAGTTGGGGAGTCGAGCCAAAAACATTCAGTACTTC
CAISELGSRAKNIQYF
>TRBD1|NA|18|TRBV12-5|TRBJ2-1
TGTGCTAGTGGTTTTGGGGTACCGGGACAGGAAAAGTGGAATGAGCAGTTCTTC
CASGFGVPGQEKWNEQFF
>NA|NA|17|TRBV19|TRBJ1-1
TGTGCCAGTAGTACTCCTAGACACAGGTCTCGTTCCAATGAAGCTTTCTTT
CASSTPRHRSRSNEAFF
>NA|NA|15|TRBV6-2/TRBV6-3|TRBJ2-5
TGTGCCAGCAGTTACTTGGTTTCTATCTCCGAGACCCAGTACTTC
CASSYLVSISETQYF
>TRBD1|NA|16|TRBV7-8|TRBJ2-7
TGTGCCAGCAGCTCCCTGGGGGACAGAGTCTACCACGAGCAGTACTTC
CASSSLGDRVYHEQYF
>NA|few|13|TRBV30|TRBJ1-3
TGTGCCCTTAACGAGGGGGCTGGAAACACCATATATTTT
CALNEGAGNTIYF
>NA|few|14|TRBV6-5|TRBJ2-1
TGTGCCAGCAGTTCCCCTCCTACCGACGTAGAGCAGTTCTTC
CASSSPPTDVEQFF
>TRBD2|few|13|TRBV24-1|TRBJ2-1
TGTGCCACCAGTGGCGGGAGCCACAATGAGCAGTTCTTC
CATSGGSHNEQFF
>TRBD2|medium-sized|19|TRBV7-2|TRBJ2-1
TGTGCCAGCAGCCTCAGACCGGGACTAGCGGGATTATCCTACAATGAGCAGTTCTTC
CASSLRPGLAGLSYNEQFF
>NA|NA|13|TRBV7-3|TRBJ2-5
TGTGCCAGCAGCTTAGGCAGGGAGGCGACCCAGTACTTC
CASSLGREATQYF
>NA|NA|14|TRBV2|TRBJ2-1
TGTGCCAGCAGGCCGGGGGCCCGATTCAATGAGCAGTTCTTC
CASRPGARFNEQFF
>NA|NA|16|TRBV11-2|TRBJ2-2
TGTGCCAGCGGTACGTGGAAGAACGCGAACACCGGGGAGCTGTTTTTT
CASGTWKNANTGELFF
>TRBD2|few|17|TRBV7-6|TRBJ2-1
TGTGCCAGCAGCTTAGACGGAGTGGTAGCGGGAGTGAATGAGCAGTTCTTC
CASSLDGVVAGVNEQFF
>NA|once|14|TRBV12-3/TRBV12-4|TRBJ1-1
TGTGCCAGCAGTTTGGTTTCCGGGTGGGCTGAAGCTTTCTTT
CASSLVSGWAEAFF
>NA|many|12|TRBV5-1|TRBJ1-1
TGCGCCAGCAGCACGGGGTACACTGAAGCTTTCTTT
CASSTGYTEAFF
>NA|few|13|TRBV14|TRBJ1-1
TGTGCCAGCGGCAGGGAATGGGGCACTGAAGCTTTCTTT
CASGREWGTEAFF
>NA|NA|14|TRBV19|TRBJ2-1
TGTGCCAGTACCACGTGGCCAGAATACAATGAGCAGTTCTTC
CASTTWPEYNEQFF
>TRBD2|few|16|TRBV27|TRBJ2-1
TGTGCCAGCAGTTTACTCGGACTAGCGGGGTACAATGAGCAGTTCTTC
CASSLLGLAGYNEQFF
>NA|few|16|TRBV27|TRBJ2-7
TGTGCCAGCAGTTCTAGACAGGTTGGGAGCTCCTACGAGCAGTACTTC
CASSSRQVGSSYEQYF
>NA|few|14|TRBV30|TRBJ1-5
TGTGCCTGGAGTGTACAAACGGTTAATCAGCCCCAGCATTTT
CAWSVQTVNQPQHF
>NA|few|13|TRBV19|TRBJ2-3
TGTGCCAGTAGTACTAGCGGCACAGATACGCAGTATTTT
CASSTSGTDTQYF
>TRBD2|NA|16|TRBV11-3|TRBJ2-2
TGTGCCAGCAGCCCCCTCCGGGGGGTCTCCACCGGGGAGCTGTTTTTT
CASSPLRGVSTGELFF
>NA|NA|13|TRBV12-3/TRBV12-4|TRBJ2-2
TGTGCCAGCACCGATCCGGGACCTCGGGAGCTGTTTTTT
CASTDPGPRELFF
>NA|many|14|TRBV7-8|TRBJ2-7
TGTGCCAGCAGCTCCGCACGCTTCTCCTACGAGCAGTACTTC
CASSSARFSYEQYF
>TRBD1|few|13|TRBV20-1|TRBJ1-1
TGCAGTGCTAGCAGGACAGGGGCCGCAGAAGCTTTCTTT
CSASRTGAAEAFF
>NA|NA|12|TRBV12-3/TRBV12-4|TRBJ1-4
TGTGCCAGTCGGCAGGAGGATGAAAAACTGTTTTTT
CASRQEDEKLFF
>NA|NA|13|TRBV7-3|TRBJ2-1
TGTGCCAGCAGCTTATGGGAGCGTAATGAGCAGTTCTTC
CASSLWERNEQFF
>NA|NA|17|TRBV7-2|TRBJ1-5
TGTGCCAGCAGCTTAGAATCTGGGGTAAGGAGCAATCAGCCCCAGCATTTT
CASSLESGVRSNQPQHF
>NA|NA|15|TRBV11-3|TRBJ2-1
TGTGCCAGCAGCTTAGATCTCGGGACCCAGAATGAGCAGTTCTTC
CASSLDLGTQNEQFF
>NA|NA|15|TRBV7-9|TRBJ2-2
TGTGCCAGCAGCTTCGGACTATCTCCAACCGGGGAGCTGTTTTTT
CASSFGLSPTGELFF
>NA|few|13|TRBV6-1|TRBJ1-5
TGTGCCAGCAAGGGAGGGGGCAATCAGCCCCAGCATTTT
CASKGGGNQPQHF
>NA|NA|14|TRBV12-3/TRBV12-4|TRBJ1-1
TGTGCCAGCACACCCTCCGACAGGCTGACTGAAGCTTTCTTT
CASTPSDRLTEAFF
>TRBD2|few|14|TRBV28|TRBJ2-1
TGTGCCAGCAGTTTAGGTACCCCTAGCGGGAGGGTGTTCTTC
CASSLGTPSGRVFF
>TRBD2|few|15|TRBV7-9|TRBJ2-1
TGTGCCATCCAAACTCCCGGGACTACTTACAATGAGCAGTTCTTC
CAIQTPGTTYNEQFF
>NA|once|15|TRBV4-2|TRBJ1-2
TGTGCCAGCAGCCCTGTCGCCGGGGGTACTCATGGCTACACCTTC
CASSPVAGGTHGYTF
>TRBD2|NA|17|TRBV11-2|TRBJ2-1
TGTGCCAGCAGCTTAGGTGGAGCGGGAGCCAACTACAATGAGCAGTTCTTC
CASSLGGAGANYNEQFF
>TRBD2|few|14|TRBV7-9|TRBJ2-1
TGTGCCAGTACTACCGGGACTAGCCTCAATGAGCAGTTCTTC
CASTTGTSLNEQFF
>TRBD1|NA|16|TRBV7-3|TRBJ2-1
TGTGCCAGCAGCTTAGGTCAGGGGGCGCGGTACAATGAGCAGTTCTTC
CASSLGQGARYNEQFF
>TRBD2|few|17|TRBV3-1|TRBJ2-3
TGTGCCAGCAGCCAAGACTTCGGGACTAGCGGATCAGATACGCAGTATTTT
CASSQDFGTSGSDTQYF